This TCR beta chain originates from a study of T cells after somatic rescue of genetic block. The CDR3 is 14 residues long. The V gene lost 0 bases and the J gene lost 0 bases, with 3 bases spanning the gap. CDR1 and CDR2 (germline): SGHDT, YYEEEE. TCRdb's copy holds only in-frame clones and misses some; the assay was immunoSEQ multiplex PCR. The repertoire consists of 15,000 or so clones, with around 70% occurring once and the leading ten covering 11% to 15%. The sequence derives from a boy aged 10-17 years. The chain employs TRBV5-6 and TRBJ2-2; the D is unclear. The sequencing input was peripheral blood mononuclear cells (PBMCs). The CDR3 coding sequence is TGTGCCAGCAGCTTGGAAGCGAACACCGGGGAGCTGTTTTTT. The encoded protein is CASSLEANTGELFF.